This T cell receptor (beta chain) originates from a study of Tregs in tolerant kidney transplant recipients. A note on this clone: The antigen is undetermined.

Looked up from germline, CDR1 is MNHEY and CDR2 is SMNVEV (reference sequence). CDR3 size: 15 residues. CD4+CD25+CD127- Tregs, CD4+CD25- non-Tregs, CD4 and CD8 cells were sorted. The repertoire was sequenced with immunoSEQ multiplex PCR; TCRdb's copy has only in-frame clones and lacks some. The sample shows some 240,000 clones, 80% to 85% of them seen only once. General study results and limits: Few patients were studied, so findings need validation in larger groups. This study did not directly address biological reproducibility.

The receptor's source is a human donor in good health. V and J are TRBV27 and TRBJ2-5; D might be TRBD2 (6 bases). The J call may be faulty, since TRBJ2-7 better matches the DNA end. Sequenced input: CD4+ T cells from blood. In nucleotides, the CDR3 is TGTGCCAGCAGTTTAATTGGTAGCGGACCCGGCGAGCAGTACTTC. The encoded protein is CASSLIGSGPGEQYF.